Listed below are T cell receptor beta chains from one sample, sequenced in a study of cytomegalovirus exposure and HLA in healthy donors. Repertoires were generated with immunoSEQ multiplex PCR, while TCRdb's copy carries only in-frame clones and drops some. This sample carries approximately 35,000 clones, roughly 67% of them seen once, and the ten largest clones take over 9.5%. Sequences were obtained from PBMCs. The receptor set was obtained from a man aged 35 to 55 in good health and CMV-seropositive. CDR3s include the opening cysteine and the closing phenylalanine or tryptophan. The D gene is left open where the match is weak. Only some rows state a clone size, as once, few, many or a class for expanded clones.

v_call	d_call	j_call	clone_size	cdr3_aa	cdr3_nt
TRBV5-1	-	TRBJ2-3	few	CASSLARVARTDTQYF	TGCGCCAGCAGCTTGGCCAGGGTAGCTAGGACAGATACGCAGTATTTT
TRBV9	-	TRBJ2-7	few	CASSVGTPSYEQYF	TGTGCCAGCAGCGTAGGTACACCCTCCTACGAGCAGTACTTC
TRBV6-5	TRBD1	TRBJ1-2	-	CASTRLGQGLSYTF	TGTGCCAGCACCAGACTCGGACAGGGGCTGAGCTACACCTTC
TRBV4-2	TRBD2	TRBJ2-5	-	CASSQDPGGEEGETQYF	TGTGCCAGCAGCCAAGATCCCGGGGGGGAAGAGGGGGAGACCCAGTACTTC
TRBV7-6	TRBD2	TRBJ2-2	-	CASSLVSGGARTGELFF	TGTGCCAGCAGCTTAGTGAGCGGGGGGGCCCGGACCGGGGAGCTGTTTTTT
TRBV29-1	-	TRBJ2-7	-	CSARTGNPTYEQYF	TGCAGCGCCAGAACAGGTAACCCAACCTACGAGCAGTACTTC
TRBV5-5	TRBD1	TRBJ1-1	-	CASSFRRGQGTEAFF	TGTGCCAGCAGCTTTAGGAGGGGGCAGGGCACTGAAGCTTTCTTT
TRBV7-2	-	TRBJ2-3	-	CAGGTASTDTQYF	TGTGCCGGCGGGACAGCTAGCACAGATACACAGTATTTT
TRBV14	TRBD1	TRBJ2-1	-	CASSQDPTGRSQFNEQFF	TGTGCCAGCAGCCAAGACCCGACAGGGAGAAGTCAATTTAATGAGCAGTTCTTC
TRBV7-9	-	TRBJ1-4	-	CASSSDSSREKLFF	TGTGCCAGCAGCTCAGATTCTTCGCGGGAAAAACTGTTTTTT
TRBV29-1	TRBD1	TRBJ2-3	few	CSVAYTGGVTDTQYF	TGCAGCGTCGCCTACACAGGGGGCGTCACAGATACGCAGTATTTT
TRBV5-1	-	TRBJ2-3	-	CASSSLSGSTDTQYF	TGCGCCAGCAGCTCCCTTAGCGGAAGCACAGATACGCAGTATTTT
TRBV7-8	TRBD2	TRBJ2-2	-	CASRGGAHGELFF	TGTGCCAGCCGGGGGGGCGCGCACGGGGAGCTGTTTTTT
TRBV29-1	-	TRBJ1-2	-	CSVGWGGDGYTF	TGCAGCGTTGGATGGGGAGGAGATGGCTACACCTTC
TRBV18	-	TRBJ1-5	-	CASSPGPNQPQHF	TGTGCCAGCTCACCAGGCCCAAATCAGCCCCAGCATTTT
TRBV29-1	TRBD1	TRBJ2-5	-	CSVGSQGALETQYF	TGCAGCGTTGGGAGCCAGGGGGCGCTTGAGACCCAGTACTTC
TRBV6-5	-	TRBJ1-5	-	CASRGGGGGNQPQHF	TGTGCCAGCAGGGGGGGAGGGGGGGGCAACCAGCCCCAGCATTTT
TRBV2	-	TRBJ2-6	-	CAREGSTGANVLTF	TGTGCCAGGGAAGGTAGCACTGGGGCCAACGTCCTGACTTTC
TRBV5-1	-	TRBJ2-6	-	CASSPTSSAGANVLTF	TGCGCCAGCAGCCCCACCTCTTCGGCTGGGGCCAACGTCCTGACTTTC
TRBV7-2	-	TRBJ1-4	-	CASSMGGSAITTNEKLFF	TGTGCCAGCTCCATGGGGGGTAGTGCGATAACAACTAATGAAAAACTGTTTTTT
TRBV7-2	TRBD2	TRBJ2-1	few	CASSSDSGGADEQFF	TGTGCCAGCAGCTCTGATAGCGGGGGGGCAGATGAGCAGTTCTTC
TRBV19	-	TRBJ2-3	-	CASSIGDYSTDTQYF	TGTGCCAGTAGTATCGGAGACTATAGCACAGATACGCAGTATTTT
TRBV6-5	TRBD2	TRBJ2-7	-	CASTGLAGAYEQYF	TGTGCCAGCACCGGATTAGCGGGGGCTTACGAGCAGTACTTC
TRBV11-3	-	TRBJ1-1	-	CASSSQGNTEAFF	TGTGCCAGCAGCTCACAGGGGAACACTGAAGCTTTCTTT
TRBV7-8	-	TRBJ2-2	-	CASSLRGQSNTGELFF	TGTGCCAGCAGCTTACGGGGACAATCGAACACCGGGGAGCTGTTTTTT
TRBV18	-	TRBJ2-3	-	CASSPGGPGTDTQYF	TGTGCCAGCTCACCAGGGGGCCCTGGCACAGATACGCAGTATTTT
TRBV11-2	TRBD1	TRBJ2-7	-	CASSLGDRAVDF	TGTGCCAGCAGCTTAGGGGACAGGGCGGTTGACTTC
TRBV11-3	-	TRBJ1-1	-	CASSLDRAEAFF	TGTGCCAGCAGCTTAGATCGCGCTGAAGCTTTCTTT